This is a list of T cell receptor beta chains from one sample in a study of T cells in Graves' hyperthyroidism and ophthalmopathy. TCRdb re-analysed the multiplex PCR reads in MiXCR, keeping a single row per CDR3 protein. Altogether 500,000 to 600,000 distinct CDR3 sequences are present, about half being singletons, with the ten largest covering around 20%. The sample comprised peripheral blood or thyroid tissue (not recorded which). Receptor source: an adult woman with Graves' disease, either hyperthyroidism or ophthalmopathy (not recorded which). Both conserved end residues are trimmed from each CDR3.

TRBV4-1,ASSQDPGGKGQPQH
TRBV5-1,ASSLGQGKNTEAF
TRBV6-1,ASKRGLSNQPQY
TRBV19,ASSRWDPVSASNQPQH
TRBV30,AWSPGTSEGETQY
TRBV7-2,ASSLGPRGAYYT
TRBV20-1,SARPSAGETQY
TRBV2,ATKTGANTGELF
TRBV2,ASSASGSETQH
TRBV14,ASSQLTGEAF
TRBV5-1,ASSLETRETQY
TRBV5-1,ASSPRDRGSYGYT
TRBV7-9,ASSLVRLAGMETQY
TRBV19,ASSSWDGGTDTQY
TRBV7-9,ASSDGPADPYEQY
TRBV12-3/TRBV12-4,ASSGGPSSMNTEAF
TRBV19,ASSTTHLETFYEQY
TRBV7-8,ASSSGIAGGAYEQY
TRBV9,ASSVGLPSSYEQY
TRBV7-9,ASSYRGTISTDTQY
TRBV15,ATSMRGTSYEQY
TRBV4-1,ASSQVVGTVNQPQH
TRBV12-3/TRBV12-4,ASTDAGDGDTEAF
TRBV29-1,SVEVLGGQGRENTGELF
TRBV5-6,ASSRADQPQH
TRBV12-3/TRBV12-4,ASSPDDGYQPQH
TRBV15,ATSRTRDLGGYT
TRBV4-1,ASSPKGGGYT
TRBV7-2,ASSERDRGFASRRAYEQY
TRBV12-3/TRBV12-4,ASSRGSRYQPQH
TRBV15,ATSEVPRTSIGNQPQH
TRBV13,ASSSENRAYEQY
TRBV11-2,ASSGTAVTEKLF
TRBV5-1,ASRGTGLGSPLH
TRBV7-9,ASSLDRVSYEQY
TRBV7-8,ASSLLPGGMRY
TRBV4-2,ATERSRTSGGQY
TRBV10-3,AISSGASYEQY
TRBV10-2,ASSGTGPSPLH
TRBV25-1,ASSPAGAGGYT
TRBV4-1,ASSQTTSEHYEQY
TRBV4-1,ASSPPHQSYGYT
TRBV7-8,ASSLGPAGNEETQY
TRBV4-2,ASSQDSGSYSANYGYT